The 22 T cell receptor beta chains below all came from one sample that was sequenced in a study of OX40 agonist ivuxolimab in advanced cancers. Clones were sequenced by immunoSEQ multiplex PCR, and TCRdb holds only the in-frame ones, with some missing. The repertoire holds just over 70,000 clones, with 80% to 85% as singletons. Sequencing was performed on CD4+ or CD8+ T cells sorted from blood, taken in a trial of the OX40 agonist ivuxolimab. Receptors were obtained from an adult with an advanced solid tumor such as melanoma, head and neck, liver or kidney cancer.

This clone was recorded only once. The CDR3 protein is CASSLDSNQPQHF. CDR3 bases: TGCGCCAGCAGCTTGGACAGCAATCAGCCCCAGCATTTT. The chain has TRBV5-1 and TRBJ1-5; no definite D call. V was shortened by 0 bases and J by 1 base, with 2 bases between the two germline ends. The germline V gene encodes CDR1 SGHRS and CDR2 YFSETQ. The CDR3 runs 13 residues.

This clone was found once. The sample holds other DNA sequences that translate to the same CDR3. The gene calls are TRBV11-2 and TRBJ1-5, with 8 bases fitting TRBD1. The CDR3 is 16 amino acids. CDR1 SGHAT and CDR2 FQNNGV come from the germline V gene. Trimming at V came to 4 bases and at J to 7 bases, leaving 12 bases not matched to a gene. The CDR3 DNA sequence: TGTGCCAGCAGCTACCTCCGAGGACAGGGCGGACAGCCCCAGCATTTT. Translating it yields CASSYLRGQGGQPQHF.

In this sample, this clone turned up a few times. The chain uses TRBV30 and TRBJ1-1, with 10 bases fitting TRBD1. V lost 1 base and J lost 0; bases outside the gene matches: 8. The CDR3 is made up of 17 amino acids. Germline V lookup: CDR1 GTSNPN, CDR2 SVGIG (reference sequence). In DNA form, the CDR3 reads TGTGCCTGGAGTGGGGACAGGGGCCCCTCTCTGAACACTGAAGCTTTCTTT. Its translation: CAWSGDRGPSLNTEAFF.

V gene TRBV18 combines with J gene TRBJ1-1; D is unresolved. V lost 1 base to trimming and J lost 1 base, with 10 bases between them. The V gene's germline CDR1 is KGHSH and CDR2 LQKENI. This CDR3 contains 15 residues. The DNA for the CDR3 is TGTGCCAGCTCACCACTAGGAGACCAGAACACTGAAGCTTTCTTT. Amino acids: CASSPLGDQNTEAFF.

The chain has TRBV5-1 and TRBJ1-1, with D unresolved. The V gene lost 0 bases and the J gene lost 1 base, with 4 bases spanning the gap. This CDR3 has 13 residues. The germline CDR1 and CDR2 sequences are SGHRS and YFSETQ. DNA for the CDR3: TGCGCCAGCAGCTTGGACCCGAACACTGAAGCTTTCTTT. It encodes CASSLDPNTEAFF.

The rearrangement links TRBV18 to TRBJ2-1, with TRBD2 matching 8 bases. The V gene end was trimmed by 6 bases and the J gene end by 9 bases; junction bases not matched to a gene: 13. This CDR3 comprises 15 residues. The germline V gene encodes CDR1 KGHSH and CDR2 LQKENI. This CDR3 reads CASSRLGGLASEQFF. Here the CDR3 DNA reads TGTGCCAGCTCCCGCTTAGGTGGACTAGCAAGTGAGCAGTTCTTC.

This chain connects TRBV19 to TRBJ1-2; 7 positions match TRBD1. The CDR3 consists of 16 residues. J gave up 4 bases and V 7 bases, and 15 bases lay outside the gene matches. Germline CDR1 reads LNHDA; CDR2 reads SQIVND (reference sequence). CDR3 loop: CASNLGGSGRTYGYTF. CDR3 bases: TGTGCCAGTAACCTAGGGGGCTCCGGCCGTACCTATGGCTACACCTTC.

V usage is TRBV2 and J usage is TRBJ2-1; 8 bases are a match to TRBD2. The germline V gene encodes CDR1 SNHLY and CDR2 FYNNEI. V dropped 4 bases and J dropped 9; count of bases not matched to a gene: 11. This CDR3 region has 15 residues. As DNA, the CDR3 is TGTGCCAGCAGTGGGAGGACGGGGGGGGAACCTGAGCAGTTCTTC. This encodes CASSGRTGGEPEQFF.

The rearrangement links TRBV6-5 to TRBJ2-3; D call uncertain. In germline, CDR1 is MNHEY, CDR2 SVGAGI. Trimming removed 8 bases from V and 0 bases from J, with 12 bases in between. This CDR3 spans 14 amino acids. For the CDR3, the DNA is TGTGCCAGCGGAGCGACAACTAGCACAGATACGCAGTATTTT. Translating it yields CASGATTSTDTQYF.

The CDR3 sequence: CASSAAPNYEQYF. CDR3 DNA sequence: TGTGCCAGCAGCGCAGCCCCAAACTACGAGCAGTACTTC. The chain carries TRBV6-5 and TRBJ2-7; D is ambiguous. V was trimmed by 6 bases and J by 3 bases, leaving 12 bases between them. Germline V gene lookup returns CDR1 MNHEY and CDR2 SVGAGI. The CDR3 totals 13 residues.

The rearrangement joins TRBV25-1 to TRBJ1-3; a possible D gene is TRBD1 (5 bases). The CDR3 has 13 amino acids. Trimming pared 6 bases from V and 10 bases from J, leaving 16 bases between. The germline gives CDR1 MGHDK, CDR2 SYGVNS. CDR3 coding DNA: TGTGCCAGCAGCGCTATCCAGGGTGGAACCATATATTTT. Translating it yields CASSAIQGGTIYF.

The rearrangement uses TRBV29-1 and TRBJ2-7; possibly TRBD1 for D (6 bases). This CDR3 spans 14 amino acids. V was trimmed by 6 bases and J by 4 bases, leaving 19 bases between them. Germline V gives CDR1 SQVTM, CDR2 ANQGSEA. The CDR3 DNA sequence: TGCAGCGTCTCTAGGACAGAGACCCTATACGAGCAGTACTTC. Protein sequence: CSVSRTETLYEQYF.

The chain employs TRBV7-9 and TRBJ2-7; 7 bases are a match to TRBD2. Per germline, CDR1 SEHNR and CDR2 FQNEAQ (reference sequence). The CDR3 is 16 residues long. Unmatched junction bases numbered 18, after V lost 8 bases and J lost 5 bases. CDR3 region: CASDPGRGLLFHEQYF. The CDR3, as DNA: TGTGCCAGCGACCCCGGGCGGGGACTACTATTCCACGAGCAGTACTTC. The full variable domain, its missing parts supplied by reference TRBV7-9 and TRBJ2-7, is DTGVSQNPRHKITKRGQNVTFRCDPISEHNRLYWYRQTLGQGPEFLTYFQNEAQLEKSRLLSDRFSAERPKGSFSTLEIQRTEQGDSAMYLCASDPGRGLLFHEQYFGPGTRLTVT.

This sequence joins TRBV28 and TRBJ2-1, with TRBD2 matching 7 bases. V gave up 4 bases and J gave up 7 bases; unmatched junction bases: 10. The CDR3 has 15 residues. Germline CDR1 is MDHEN and CDR2 is SYDVKM. CDR3: CASSSQLARQNEQFF. DNA for the CDR3: TGTGCCAGCAGTTCCCAACTAGCGAGGCAAAATGAGCAGTTCTTC.

The V call is TRBV7-9, the J call TRBJ2-5, with TRBD2 matching 9 bases. This CDR3 is 16 amino acids long. Germline V gene sequence: CDR1 SEHNR, CDR2 FQNEAQ (reference sequence). V gave up 6 bases and J gave up 5 bases; unmatched junction bases: 13. CDR3 in DNA: TGTGCCAGCAGGATAGGAGCGGGAGGCCGGGGTGAGACCCAGTACTTC. Translating it yields CASRIGAGGRGETQYF.

This rearrangement joins TRBV9 to TRBJ2-1; the match to TRBD2 covers 7 bases. Germline trimming cut 3 bases from V and 7 bases from J; bases unmatched to any gene: 13. Germline V lookup: CDR1 SGDLS, CDR2 YYNGEE. This CDR3 is 16 amino acids long. CDR3 DNA sequence: TGTGCCAGCAGCGCTGAATGGGCGGGAGTCTTGAATGAGCAGTTCTTC. Translation: CASSAEWAGVLNEQFF.

This clone was seen a single time. The CDR3 protein is CASSAGLGYGYTF. CDR3 coding DNA: TGTGCCAGCAGCGCAGGGTTGGGCTATGGCTACACCTTC. The genes are TRBV7-2 and TRBJ1-2; maybe TRBD1 (5 bases). The CDR3 extends over 13 amino acids. The V end lost 5 bases, the J end lost 4 bases, and 11 bases lay between the germline ends. The V gene's germline CDR1 is SGHTA and CDR2 FQGNSA.

Here the CDR3 reads CASSSNPDSTQYF. The CDR3 DNA follows: TGTGCCAGCAGCTCCAATCCGGACAGCACGCAGTACTTC. The gene calls are TRBV7-3 and TRBJ2-7, with D perhaps TRBD1 (6 bases). V was pared by 4 bases and J by 9 bases, with 16 bases between. Germline V gene sequence: CDR1 SGHTA, CDR2 FQGTGA. This CDR3 contains 13 residues. Drawing the rest from reference TRBV7-3 and TRBJ2-7, the complete variable domain is GAGVSQTPSNKVTEKGKYVELRCDPISGHTALYWYRQSLGQGPEFLIYFQGTGAADDSGLPNDRFFAVRPEGSVSTLKIQRTERGDSAVYLCASSSNPDSTQYFGPGTRLTVT.

This chain uses TRBV19 with TRBJ1-4, with unresolved D. Germline loops: CDR1 LNHDA, CDR2 SQIVND (reference sequence). V was pared by 1 base and J by 0 bases, with 15 bases between. This CDR3 region has 18 residues. This chain's CDR3 is CASSIGDGGRATNEKLFF. CDR3 coding DNA: TGTGCCAGTAGTATAGGTGACGGCGGACGTGCAACTAATGAAAAACTGTTTTTT.

The CDR3 nucleotides are TGTGCCAGCAGCTTAGCAGGGGGCGGAACTGAAGCTTTCTTT. This sequence encodes CASSLAGGGTEAFF. The rearrangement uses TRBV7-9 and TRBJ1-1, with 7 bases lining up with TRBD1. There are 14 residues in the CDR3. The trim removed 0 bases at V and 5 bases at J, leaving 3 bases unmatched. The germline CDR1 and CDR2 sequences are SEHNR and FQNEAQ (reference sequence).

The chain has TRBV7-9 and TRBJ1-4; 7 bases agree with TRBD1. Germline V gives CDR1 SEHNR, CDR2 FQNEAQ (reference sequence). The CDR3 spans 15 residues. J lost 2 bases, V lost 4 bases, and 4 bases had no gene match. The CDR3 sequence is CASSYGQVTNEKLFF. The CDR3 nucleotides are TGTGCCAGCAGCTACGGACAGGTGACTAATGAAAAACTGTTTTTT.

The chain has TRBV28 and TRBJ1-1, with D unclear. There are 14 residues in the CDR3. Trimming took 3 bases from V and 8 from J, leaving 16 bases between them. CDR1 is MDHEN and CDR2 is SYDVKM in the germline V gene. CDR3 loop: CASSLSFEGSEAFF. The CDR3 DNA reads TGTGCCAGCAGTTTGTCTTTTGAGGGTTCGGAAGCTTTCTTT.